This T cell receptor beta chain appears in the sequencing data of a study of blood T cell repertoires in COVID-19. As for the study in general: Acute-phase and convalescent COVID-19 samples originated in the United States, Italy and Spain. PBMCs, B-cell-depleted T cells, or T cells provided the cDNA or gDNA that made up the material.

Assay: immunoSEQ multiplex PCR; the TCRdb copy retains only in-frame clones and omits some. The table has 340,000 or so clones, around 80% seen once. J gave up 4 bases and V 5 bases, and 5 bases lay outside the gene matches. This CDR3 contains 14 residues. CDR1 and CDR2 (germline): SEHNR, FQNEAQ (reference sequence). This sequence was found in a man aged 25-40 years with active or convalescent COVID-19. The sample taken for sequencing was peripheral blood. The chain has TRBV7-9 and TRBJ2-3, with TRBD2 matching over 8 bases. The CDR3 nucleotides are TGTGCCAGCAGCCCCACGCGGGGGGCAGATACGCAGTATTTT. Translation gives CASSPTRGADTQYF.